The 22 T cell receptor beta chains reported below all come from one sample, sequenced in a study of T-cell reconstitution after alpha-beta-depleted transplantation in children (dated by TCRdb to the mid-2010s). Read against the paper, the sample's treatment or condition label means: allogeneic hematopoietic cell transplantation with graft depleted of TCRalphabeta T cells and CD19 B cells. Libraries were built with PCR. The run used an Illumina HiSeq 2500. TCR library preparation used molecular barcoding, with unique molecular identifiers applied to normalize quantification of the TCRbeta repertoire. TCRdb redid the processing of the public reads, applying fastp at Q25 and MiXCR, and retained in-frame beta chains. Rows matching on CDR3 protein sequence are summarized as one entry with the most common DNA and genes. Present in this sample are about 980,000 distinct CDR3 sequences, 25% to 30% of which were seen just once. The ten largest account for roughly 27% of the sample.

The sequenced sample was PBMCs, mostly from graft donor cells, obtained 360 days after TCRalphabeta/CD19-depleted stem cell transplant. The origin of the receptors is a boy under two years old who had a stem cell transplant for SCID, so the T cells may come from the graft donor.

There are a few counts of this clonotype. This chain connects TRBV4-1 to TRBJ2-7; tentative D call: TRBD1 (6 bases). This CDR3 has 14 residues. Trimming left V 0 bases short and J 3 bases short, with 9 bases between. Looked up from germline, CDR1 is MGHRA and CDR2 is YSYEKL. The CDR3 spells CASSQDLTGYEQYF. The CDR3 DNA is TGCGCCAGCAGCCAAGATTTGACAGGCTACGAGCAGTACTTC.

There are many counts of this clonotype. The chain links TRBV28 to TRBJ1-1; D is possibly TRBD1 (5 bases). The CDR3 sequence is 13 residues long. CDR1 and CDR2 (germline): MDHEN, SYDVKM. The V end lost 6 bases, the J end lost 3 bases, and 11 bases lay between the germline ends. CDR3 in DNA: TGTGCCAGCAGGCTCGGGACCTACACTGAAGCTTTCTTT. It codes for CASRLGTYTEAFF.

The DNA for the CDR3 is TGCAGTGCCACGGGTAATGAGCAGTTCTTC. Its protein is CSATGNEQFF. V and J are TRBV20-1 and TRBJ2-1; the D is unclear. Germline V gives CDR1 DFQATT, CDR2 SNEGSKA (reference sequence). V shed 6 bases and J shed 7 bases, with 7 bases lying between them. CDR3 length equals 10 residues.

This clonotype was counted a few times. V usage is TRBV5-1 and J usage is TRBJ2-2; D not resolved. From germline, CDR1 is SGHRS and CDR2 YFSETQ. V was cut by 2 bases and J by 4 bases, with 15 bases left in between. The CDR3 consists of 16 residues. CDR3 protein: CASSFPPSYATGELFF. For the CDR3, the DNA is TGCGCCAGCAGCTTTCCCCCCTCTTACGCCACCGGGGAGCTGTTTTTT.

This clonotype was seen repeatedly, ten times or more. The chain couples TRBV20-1 to TRBJ2-1, with D perhaps matching TRBD1 (6 bases). Germline loops: CDR1 DFQATT, CDR2 SNEGSKA (reference sequence). The V and J ends lost 5 bases and 5 bases respectively, with 19 bases between them. CDR3 length: 15 residues. The CDR3 nucleotides read TGCAGTGCTTCACAGGGCTTGGGGTTTAACAATGAGCAGTTCTTC. It translates to CSASQGLGFNNEQFF.

A few counts support this clonotype. The chain uses TRBV12-3 or TRBV12-4 and TRBJ2-7; D call uncertain. This CDR3 comprises 11 residues. Between the trimmed V and J ends, which lost 7 bases and 6 bases, there was a span of 10 bases. The CDR3 DNA reads TGTGCCAGCACCTCGGGCGGCGAGCAGTACTTC. Translation gives CASTSGGEQYF.

This sequence joins TRBV4-3 and TRBJ2-1; the match to TRBD2 covers 8 bases. Germline V gene lookup returns CDR1 LGHNA and CDR2 YSLEER. The junction had 17 bases not matched to a gene; V was cut back by 11 bases and J by 5 bases. The CDR3 covers 16 residues. The CDR3 DNA reads TGCGCCCCCCGCGGCGGGGGGCACTTACTAAACAATGAGCAGTTCTTC. Its protein is CAPRGGGHLLNNEQFF.

This clonotype turned up a few times. The J gene is TRBJ2-7, the V gene TRBV18; no definite D call. This CDR3 is built from 11 residues. Per the germline V gene, CDR1 is KGHSH and CDR2 is LQKENI. V lost 1 base and J 6 bases, leaving 4 bases between the germline ends. The CDR3 coding sequence is TGTGCCAGCTCACCACGCTTCGAGCAGTACTTC. Protein sequence: CASSPRFEQYF.

This rearrangement joins TRBV4-2 to TRBJ1-1; tentative D call: TRBD1 (5 bases). The CDR3 is 19 residues long. V lost 0 bases, J lost 5 bases, and 25 bases lay in between. Germline V lookup: CDR1 LGHNA, CDR2 YNFKEQ. CDR3 amino acids: CASSQDWGPPGIRSTEAFF. The CDR3 DNA follows: TGTGCCAGCAGCCAAGATTGGGGACCGCCGGGAATTAGGAGTACTGAAGCTTTCTTT.

This clonotype was recorded at least ten times. The chain joins TRBV20-1 to TRBJ2-7; 8 nucleotides align to TRBD2. Germline lookup yields CDR1 DFQATT and CDR2 SNEGSKA (reference sequence). The trim removed 0 bases at V and 2 bases at J, leaving 6 bases unmatched. The CDR3 is 15 amino acids. In nucleotides, the CDR3 is TGCAGTGCTAGAGATCTTCGGGGGGGTACCTACGAGCAGTACTTC. This encodes CSARDLRGGTYEQYF.

This clonotype came up a few times. The V gene is TRBV5-1, the J gene TRBJ1-2, with 8 bases that match TRBD1. Per germline, CDR1 SGHRS and CDR2 YFSETQ. Unmatched junction bases numbered 7, after V lost 2 bases and J lost 4 bases. This CDR3 comprises 15 residues. The CDR3 protein is CASSFGDRGIYGYTF. The CDR3 DNA reads as TGCGCCAGCAGCTTCGGCGACAGGGGCATCTATGGCTACACCTTC.

The J gene is TRBJ2-7, the V gene TRBV18; 11 bases match TRBD1. Germline V CDR1 and CDR2: KGHSH, LQKENI. Unmatched junction bases numbered 2, after V lost 1 base and J lost 3 bases. There are 15 residues in the CDR3. CDR3 nucleotides: TGTGCCAGCTCACCACAGGGACAGGGGGTCTACGAGCAGTACTTC. Translating it yields CASSPQGQGVYEQYF.

This clonotype was observed a few times. This chain connects TRBV7-2 to TRBJ2-3, with D perhaps given as TRBD1 or TRBD2 (6 bases each). The CDR3 is 15 amino acids. Germline CDR1 and CDR2: SGHTA and FQGNSA. The V and J ends lost 5 bases and 8 bases respectively, with 20 bases between them. DNA of the CDR3: TGTGCCAGCAGCCTAGGGGGGCCTCTCCAGTCTACGCAGTATTTT. Translating gives CASSLGGPLQSTQYF.

This clonotype was observed a handful of times. J is TRBJ2-4 and V is TRBV7-2; D possibly corresponds to TRBD2 (6 bases). CDR1 SGHTA and CDR2 FQGNSA come from the germline V gene. This CDR3 is built from 16 residues. The V end lost 1 base, the J end lost 0 bases, and 10 bases lay between the germline ends. The CDR3 DNA reads as TGTGCCAGCAGCTTAGGCGGAGGGGTAGCCAAAAACATTCAGTACTTC. Encoded protein: CASSLGGGVAKNIQYF.

The chain links TRBV30 to TRBJ1-1, with D unresolved. Germline values: CDR1 GTSNPN, CDR2 SVGIG (reference sequence). The CDR3 is 12 residues long. The ends were cut back, 0 bases at V and 6 bases at J, with 8 bases in the middle. The CDR3 DNA sequence: TGTGCCTGGAGTGTAAGCGGGTCTGAAGCTTTCTTT. It codes for CAWSVSGSEAFF.

This chain uses TRBV12-3 or TRBV12-4 with TRBJ1-1; TRBD1 matches 12 bases. Trimming at V came to 1 base and at J to 1 base, leaving 7 bases not matched to a gene. The CDR3 is 18 residues long. CDR3 residues: CASSLGGQGAGRNTEAFF. In nucleotides, the CDR3 is TGTGCCAGCAGTTTAGGGGGACAGGGGGCCGGTAGGAACACTGAAGCTTTCTTT.

In this sample, this clonotype turned up a few times. The chain recombines TRBV19 with TRBJ2-2, with 10 bases identical to TRBD2. CDR1 is LNHDA, CDR2 SQIVND, per germline (reference sequence). V trimming: 7 bases; J trimming: 1 base; junction bases outside the gene matches: 9. This CDR3 is 17 amino acids long. The CDR3 sequence: CASTKYPSGGNTGELFF. The CDR3 coding sequence is TGTGCCAGTACAAAATACCCTAGCGGGGGGAACACCGGGGAGCTGTTTTTT.

This clonotype was seen more than once but under ten times. The rearrangement links TRBV5-1 to TRBJ1-4; weak D call: TRBD1 (5 bases). CDR1 and CDR2 (germline): SGHRS, YFSETQ. The ends were cut back, 4 bases at V and 3 bases at J, with 13 bases in the middle. The CDR3 contains 15 residues. The CDR3 sequence is CASSMGPMANEKLFF. The CDR3 DNA reads as TGCGCCAGCAGCATGGGACCGATGGCTAATGAAAAACTGTTTTTT. Full variable domain (rest looked up from reference TRBV5-1 and TRBJ1-4): KAGVTQTPRYLIKTRGQQVTLSCSPISGHRSVSWYQQTPGQGLQFLFEYFSETQRNKGNFPGRFSGRQFSNSRSEMNVSTLELGDSALYLCASSMGPMANEKLFFGSGTQLSVL.

This clonotype showed up many times. The CDR3 reads CASSPESYEQYF. For the CDR3, the DNA is TGTGCCAGCTCCCCAGAATCCTACGAGCAGTACTTC. This sequence joins TRBV18 and TRBJ2-7; unclear D gene. The CDR3 spans 12 residues. Trimming cost V 6 bases and J 1 base, with 7 bases left between them. Looked up from germline, CDR1 is KGHSH and CDR2 is LQKENI.

This clonotype was found many times. This sequence joins TRBV4-3 and TRBJ2-7; D unclear. V dropped 4 bases and J dropped 3 bases, with 16 bases sitting between them. The CDR3 loop spans 15 amino acids. The germline gives CDR1 LGHNA, CDR2 YSLEER. CDR3 DNA: TGCGCCAGCAGCCGCTACCACAACGCCGACTACGAGCAGTACTTC. The encoded protein is CASSRYHNADYEQYF.

This sequence joins TRBV20-1 and TRBJ1-2; D is unclear. The CDR3 contains 10 residues. Trimming pared 2 bases from V and 4 bases from J, leaving 2 bases between. CDR1 is DFQATT and CDR2 is SNEGSKA in the germline V gene (reference sequence). CDR3 DNA sequence: TGCAGTGCTAGACGCTATGGCTACACCTTC. This encodes CSARRYGYTF.

This sequence joins TRBV29-1 and TRBJ2-5; 14 positions agree with TRBD2. The CDR3 loop spans 15 amino acids. J gave up 4 bases and V 8 bases, and 9 bases lay outside the gene matches. Germline V CDR1 and CDR2: SQVTM, ANQGSEA. CDR3 in DNA: TGCAGCCATGGACTAGCGGGGGGCCTCGGAGAGACCCAGTACTTC. Protein: CSHGLAGGLGETQYF.